The 8 T cell receptor beta chains reported below all come from one sample, sequenced in a study of T cell changes during pregnancy in multiple sclerosis. Repertoires were generated with immunoSEQ multiplex PCR, while TCRdb's copy carries only in-frame clones and drops some. The data hold 20,000 to 30,000 clones, with 88% observed a single time. This material consisted of CD4+ T cells from peripheral blood mononuclear cells, taken in the first trimester of pregnancy. Source of these receptors: a female donor in good health, enrolled as a control in a pregnancy study.

The chain employs TRBV29-1 and TRBJ1-5, with D unclear. Per the germline V gene, CDR1 is SQVTM and CDR2 is ANQGSEA. Trimming cost V 4 bases and J 2 bases, with 15 bases left between them. The CDR3 contains 15 residues. The CDR3, as DNA: TGCAGCGTTGGTGACGGAGTTTTGGGCAATCAGCCCCAGCATTTT. Translating gives CSVGDGVLGNQPQHF. The full variable domain, its missing parts supplied by reference TRBV29-1 and TRBJ1-5, is SAVISQKPSRDICQRGTSLTIQCQVDSQVTMMFWYRQQPGQSLTLIATANQGSEATYESGFVIDKFPISRPNLTFSTLTVSNMSPEDSSIYLCSVGDGVLGNQPQHFGDGTRLSIL.

The rearrangement links TRBV7-8 to TRBJ2-3; 9 nucleotides match TRBD2. CDR3 length: 18 residues. The germline CDR1 and CDR2 sequences are SGHVS and FQNEAQ. With 5 bases clipped from V and 0 bases from J, the junction kept 12 bases outside the gene matches. The CDR3: CASSPSGLAEYSTDTQYF. For the CDR3, the DNA is TGTGCCAGCAGCCCCTCGGGACTAGCTGAGTATAGCACAGATACGCAGTATTTT.

The CDR3 coding sequence is TGTGCCAGCAGTGTGTTACAGGGTCAGGCTGAAGCTTTCTTT. It is translated as CASSVLQGQAEAFF. The gene calls are TRBV2 and TRBJ1-1; a possible D gene is TRBD1 (6 bases). The CDR3 runs 14 residues. The V and J ends lost 4 bases and 6 bases respectively, with 15 bases between them. CDR1 is SNHLY and CDR2 is FYNNEI in the germline V gene.

The V and J genes are TRBV30 and TRBJ1-2; possibly TRBD1 for D (5 bases). The germline V gene has CDR1 GTSNPN and CDR2 SVGIG (reference sequence). This CDR3 is 14 amino acids long. V dropped 7 bases and J dropped 4 bases, with 19 bases sitting between them. The CDR3 sequence is CAYTGGRGSYGYTF. CDR3 bases: TGTGCCTACACGGGGGGACGGGGGAGCTATGGCTACACCTTC.

This sequence joins TRBV7-8 and TRBJ2-7; TRBD1 matches at 9 bases. This CDR3 region has 15 residues. The J segment lost 2 bases and the V segment lost 5 bases, leaving 7 bases of the junction unmatched. Germline V gene data show CDR1 as SGHVS and CDR2 as FQNEAQ. The CDR3 DNA reads TGTGCCAGCAGCCGGACGGACAGGGGAGCCTACGAGCAGTACTTC. It specifies CASSRTDRGAYEQYF.

This clone was seen more than once but under ten times. The CDR3 sequence is CASSGGVSEAFF. DNA of the CDR3: TGTGCCAGCAGCGGGGGGGTTAGTGAAGCTTTCTTT. The V and J genes are TRBV11-1 and TRBJ1-1; TRBD1 is a possible D gene (5 bases). CDR1 and CDR2 from the germline V gene are SGHAT and FQDESV (reference sequence). CDR3 length: 12 amino acids. Trimming took off 5 bases at V and 7 bases at J, with 11 bases between the two ends.

The rearrangement uses TRBV28 and TRBJ1-2; D gene uncertain. Germline loops: CDR1 MDHEN, CDR2 SYDVKM. Trimming cost V 2 bases and J 8 bases, with 12 bases left between them. CDR3 length: 13 amino acids. This CDR3 reads CASSLIQAGGYTF. Here the CDR3 DNA reads TGTGCCAGCAGTTTAATCCAGGCGGGGGGCTACACCTTC.

This chain links TRBV4-2 with TRBJ1-2; possibly TRBD1 for D (6 bases). The CDR3 contains 15 residues. From germline, CDR1 is LGHNA and CDR2 YNFKEQ. Deletions cut 0 bases from V and 2 bases from J, with 10 bases between. Written as DNA, the CDR3 is TGTGCCAGCAGCCAAGAATGGACAGCGAACTATGGCTACACCTTC. Its translation is CASSQEWTANYGYTF.